This entry features one TCR beta chain sequence. Its antigen remains unidentified. The data were obtained in a study of T cell responses to AZD1222 COVID-19 vaccine. The study's findings and limits: Among AZD1222 vaccinees, only 6 or 7 were seropositive at baseline. The donor cohort was predominantly white British with a female majority, and clonal diversity may have been underestimated.

The V and J ends lost 5 bases and 2 bases respectively, with 7 bases between them. In germline, CDR1 is SGHTA, CDR2 FQGNSA. The CDR3 is 14 amino acids. Profiled with immunoSEQ multiplex PCR; TCRdb holds only in-frame clones, not every one. The table lists about 99,000 clones, 90% to 95% of them singletons, with 8% to 8.5% in the top ten. This TCR came from an adult who received the AZD1222 COVID-19 vaccine. The sample in question was peripheral blood, obtained 28 days after the second AZD1222 dose. This rearrangement joins TRBV7-2 to TRBJ2-6; D remains unclear. The CDR3, as DNA: TGTGCCAGCAGCGCCCTGCCTGGGGCCAACGTCCTGACTTTC. Amino acid sequence: CASSALPGANVLTF.